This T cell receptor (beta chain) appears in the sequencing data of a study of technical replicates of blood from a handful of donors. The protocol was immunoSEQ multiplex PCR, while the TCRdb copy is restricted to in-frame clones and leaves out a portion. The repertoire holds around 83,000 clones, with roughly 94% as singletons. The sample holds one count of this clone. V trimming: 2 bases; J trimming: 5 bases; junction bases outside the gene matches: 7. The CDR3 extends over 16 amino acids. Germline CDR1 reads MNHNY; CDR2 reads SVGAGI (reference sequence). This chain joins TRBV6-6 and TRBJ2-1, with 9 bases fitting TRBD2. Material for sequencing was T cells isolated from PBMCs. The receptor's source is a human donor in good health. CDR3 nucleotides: TGTGCCAGCAGTTACCCCAGGGTAGCGGGAGACAATGAGCAGTTCTTC. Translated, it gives CASSYPRVAGDNEQFF.